This TCR beta chain is from a study of CD8 T cells in ankylosing spondylitis. This clonotype was detected ten times or more. TCRdb re-analysed the 5' RACE reads in MiXCR, keeping a single row per CDR3 protein. Found here are 340,000 or so distinct CDR3 sequences, roughly 15% of them singletons; the top ten hold less than 1.1%. The CDR3 loop spans 17 amino acids. The V and J ends lost 8 bases and 3 bases respectively, with 25 bases between them. The TCR comes from a male donor with ankylosing spondylitis or in good health (not recorded which). This chain links TRBV12-3 or TRBV12-4 with TRBJ1-1; the D gene is possibly TRBD1 (5 bases). The material sequenced was blood, either unsorted or a sorted T cell fraction (not recorded which). CDR3 nucleotide sequence: TGTGCCAGCTATACCCACGAGTGGGGCAGGGCGTACACTGAAGCTTTCTTT. Translated: CASYTHEWGRAYTEAFF.